Described below is a single T cell receptor (beta chain) sequence and its context. Trimming stripped 11 bases from V and 11 bases from J, with 18 bases between. This CDR3 region has 11 residues. From germline, CDR1 is MNHEY and CDR2 SVGAGI. Seattle patient enrollment occurred during active infection, with longitudinal follow-up thereafter. The source of the sample is a study of blood T cell repertoires in COVID-19. Study-wide context: Donors in the United States, Italy and Spain gave samples during acute or convalescent COVID-19. PBMCs, B-cell-depleted T cells, or T cells were the source of the cDNA or gDNA that made up the material.

Original handling: Reference gene primer amplification in the assay estimated nucleated cell counts. TCRdb keeps only in-frame clones here, not all; method: immunoSEQ multiplex PCR. From that table come the V and J calls and clone size; the DNA was used to work out D and trimming. The table includes 140,000 or so clones, around 83% detected once. The sample consisted of peripheral blood. The source of this sequence is a man aged 25 to 40 with COVID-19, enrolled during active disease. The V gene is TRBV6-5, the J gene TRBJ1-2, with D maybe TRBD1 (5 bases). CDR3 coding DNA: TGTGCCGCCACAGGTCCCGGGGGGTACACCTTC. Protein sequence: CAATGPGGYTF.